This TCR beta chain was captured in a study of T cell responses to AZD1222 COVID-19 vaccine. Turning to this clone: Its cognate antigen is unknown.

General study findings and limits: In a largely white British group with more females than males, clonal diversity was possibly underestimated. Close to half of all spike-specific TCRs reportedly target regions of the variants that are unmutated. Repertoires were obtained solely post-peak T cell response.

CDR3 length equals 16 residues. The germline gives CDR1 LGHNA, CDR2 YSLEER. V shed 1 base and J shed 3 bases, with 13 bases lying between them. Sequenced by immunoSEQ multiplex PCR; TCRdb stores in-frame clones only, minus some. The data hold 110,000 to 150,000 clones, with approximately 93% observed a single time. The sequenced sample was peripheral blood, obtained on day 0 of MenACWY control vaccination. The rearrangement joins TRBV4-3 to TRBJ2-1; D might be TRBD2 (6 bases). This clonotype was obtained from an adult in good health. The CDR3 DNA reads TGCGCCAGCAGCCAAGCTTTGGGGGGATTCTACAATGAGCAGTTCTTC. Protein: CASSQALGGFYNEQFF.